Listed below are T cell receptor beta chains from one sample, sequenced in a study of T cell responses to AZD1222 COVID-19 vaccine. The method was immunoSEQ multiplex PCR; TCRdb's version includes in-frame clones alone and lacks a portion of them. The sample has some 92,000 clones, around 87% seen once. The material sequenced was peripheral blood, taken on day 0 of AZD1222 vaccination. These receptor sequences come from an adult in good health. The CDR3 runs from the conserved cysteine through the conserved F or W. The D gene is left open where the match is weak. Some rows mark clone size as missing; the rest say once, few, many or name a class of expanded clone.

size: .; D: TRBD1; J: TRBJ1-3; V: TRBV3-1/TRBV3-2; DNA: TGTGCCAGCAGCCTGGGACAGGGACTACCCGGAAACACCATATATTTT; CDR3: CASSLGQGLPGNTIYF
size: .; D: .; J: TRBJ1-5; V: TRBV3-1/TRBV3-2; DNA: TGTGCCAGCAGCCAAGGGTCTAGGACAGATAGCAATCAGCCCCAGCATTTT; CDR3: CASSQGSRTDSNQPQHF
size: .; D: .; J: TRBJ2-2; V: TRBV2; DNA: TGTGCCAGCAGTGCGATGCAAATGAACACCGGGGAGCTGTTTTTT; CDR3: CASSAMQMNTGELFF
size: once; D: .; J: TRBJ2-7; V: TRBV29-1; DNA: TGCAGCGTCCACCCGGGATCAGAATCCTACGAGCAGTACTTC; CDR3: CSVHPGSESYEQYF
size: .; D: .; J: TRBJ2-3; V: TRBV19; DNA: TGTGCCAGTAGTATAGGCCGGGACGAACGCACAGATACGCAGTATTTT; CDR3: CASSIGRDERTDTQYF
size: few; D: .; J: TRBJ1-2; V: TRBV2; DNA: TGTGCCAGCAGTGAAACAAGCCGGGGCACTGGCTACACCTTC; CDR3: CASSETSRGTGYTF
size: .; D: .; J: TRBJ2-1; V: TRBV27; DNA: TGTGCCAGCAGTTACCTAAACTTGGGGCTGTTCTTC; CDR3: CASSYLNLGLFF
size: .; D: TRBD1; J: TRBJ2-7; V: TRBV6-5; DNA: TGTGCCAGCAGACGTGGACAGGGCAGCTACGAGCAGTACTTC; CDR3: CASRRGQGSYEQYF
size: .; D: .; J: TRBJ1-4; V: TRBV21-1; DNA: TGTGCCAGCAGCCCTCGGACAGGGTATGAAAAACTGTTTTTT; CDR3: CASSPRTGYEKLFF
size: .; D: .; J: TRBJ2-1; V: TRBV10-2; DNA: TGCGCCAGCAGTGTGCTAGCGAGAAACAATGAGCAGTTCTTC; CDR3: CASSVLARNNEQFF
size: few; D: TRBD1; J: TRBJ1-6; V: TRBV28; DNA: TGTGCCAGCAGTACCCGCCGACGAGGGGGCAATTCACCCCTCCACTTT; CDR3: CASSTRRRGGNSPLHF
size: .; D: TRBD1; J: TRBJ1-1; V: TRBV2; DNA: TGTGCCAGCAGTGTAAGGGGGCTTGCTGAAGCTTTCTTT; CDR3: CASSVRGLAEAFF
size: .; D: .; J: TRBJ2-7; V: TRBV18; DNA: TGTGCCAGCTCACTCGGCCCCCCCGATGTATGGAGCCACGAGCAGTACTTC; CDR3: CASSLGPPDVWSHEQYF
size: few; D: TRBD2; J: TRBJ2-2; V: TRBV18; DNA: TGTGCCAGCTCACCACTTTCACTAGCGGGAGGGCTCTCGAACACCGGGGAGCTGTTTTTT; CDR3: CASSPLSLAGGLSNTGELFF
size: .; D: .; J: TRBJ2-7; V: TRBV7-6; DNA: TGTGCCAGCAGCACACCATCGAGGGGGAGGACGGACGAGCAGTACTTC; CDR3: CASSTPSRGRTDEQYF
size: .; D: TRBD2; J: TRBJ2-1; V: TRBV4-1; DNA: TGCGCCAGCAGCCAAGAATTCGGAGGACTAGCGGGGCTCTACAATGAGCAGTTCTTC; CDR3: CASSQEFGGLAGLYNEQFF
size: .; D: .; J: TRBJ1-1; V: TRBV28; DNA: TGTGCCAGCAGTTTATTTGACTCCTCTAGCGCTGAAGCTTTCTTT; CDR3: CASSLFDSSSAEAFF
size: .; D: .; J: TRBJ2-1; V: TRBV7-9; DNA: TGTGCCAGCAGCTTCAGCCCCCGGGGTGAGCAGTTCTTC; CDR3: CASSFSPRGEQFF
size: .; D: .; J: TRBJ1-5; V: TRBV19; DNA: TGTGCCAGTAGTATTGGCAGGGATCAGCCCCAGCATTTT; CDR3: CASSIGRDQPQHF
size: .; D: TRBD2; J: TRBJ2-5; V: TRBV7-3; DNA: TGTGCCAGCAGCCCAGCGGGAGGGCGTTTGGAGACCCAGTACTTC; CDR3: CASSPAGGRLETQYF
size: .; D: .; J: TRBJ2-3; V: TRBV2; DNA: TGTGCCAGCAAGGGTAGCACAGATACGCAGTATTTT; CDR3: CASKGSTDTQYF
size: .; D: TRBD2; J: TRBJ2-3; V: TRBV27; DNA: TGTGCCAGCAGTGGACCTAGCGGAACTAGCACAGATACGCAGTATTTT; CDR3: CASSGPSGTSTDTQYF